Listed below are T cell receptor beta chains from one sample, sequenced in a study of T cells after yellow fever vaccination. TCRdb re-called the 5' RACE reads through MiXCR, storing one row per CDR3 protein. Of over 100,000 distinct CDR3 sequences listed, more than 7.5% are singletons. The source was CD8+ T cells sorted from PBMCs, collected 45 days after the yellow fever booster vaccination. The receptors here all came from a man aged 25-40 years who received the YFV17D yellow fever vaccine. Each CDR3 is given with its conserved first and last residue. D genes are given only for firm matches. Clone size, where shown, is once, few, many, or a class for clones that have expanded.

>TRBV27|TRBJ2-6|-|-
CTSSRPDSSGANVLTF
TGTACCAGCAGTCGCCCGGACAGCTCTGGGGCCAACGTCCTGACTTTC
>TRBV20-1|TRBJ1-5|once|TRBD1
CCARGQGLSNQPQHF
TGCTGCGCTAGGGGGCAGGGTCTGAGCAATCAGCCCCAGCATTTT
>TRBV7-6|TRBJ2-7|many|-
CASSLGAASYEQYF
TGTGCCAGCAGCTTAGGAGCAGCCTCCTACGAGCAGTACTTC
>TRBV7-6|TRBJ2-7|many|TRBD2
CASSLILESVAGGSYEQYF
TGTGCCAGCAGCTTAATCTTGGAGTCGGTAGCGGGAGGGTCCTACGAGCAGTACTTC
>TRBV20-1|TRBJ2-7|many|-
CSASSGGISYEQYF
TGCAGTGCTTCCAGCGGAGGGATCTCCTACGAGCAGTACTTC
>TRBV20-1|TRBJ2-7|few|-
CSTKEGAGAYEQYF
TGCAGTACCAAGGAGGGGGCCGGGGCCTACGAGCAGTACTTC
>TRBV12-3/TRBV12-4|TRBJ2-5|few|TRBD1
CASSSSPGQQETQYF
TGTGCCAGCAGTAGCTCTCCGGGACAGCAAGAGACCCAGTACTTC
>TRBV30|TRBJ2-7|few|-
CAWRGVGYEQYF
TGTGCCTGGAGGGGGGTTGGGTACGAGCAGTACTTC
>TRBV11-2|TRBJ2-7|many|-
CASSLARWEQYF
TGTGCCAGCAGCTTAGCCCGGTGGGAGCAGTACTTC
>TRBV6-2/TRBV6-3|TRBJ2-1|many|TRBD2
CASSIAGGDNEQFF
TGTGCCAGCTCCATAGCGGGAGGGGACAATGAGCAGTTCTTC
>TRBV5-5|TRBJ2-1|many|-
CASSLEEHNEQFF
TGTGCCAGCAGCCTGGAGGAACACAATGAGCAGTTCTTC
>TRBV5-1|TRBJ2-1|many|-
CASNRQVNEQFF
TGCGCCAGCAACCGACAGGTTAATGAGCAGTTCTTC
>TRBV28|TRBJ2-7|many|TRBD1
CASSLLFGQGAEQYF
TGTGCCAGCAGTCTCCTGTTCGGACAGGGCGCCGAGCAGTACTTC
>TRBV10-3|TRBJ2-1|many|-
CAISELERSSYNEQFF
TGTGCCATCAGTGAACTGGAGCGGAGCTCCTACAATGAGCAGTTCTTC
>TRBV6-1|TRBJ2-7|-|TRBD1
CASSGDRGLAEQYF
TGTGCCAGCAGTGGTGACAGGGGGCTAGCCGAGCAGTACTTC
>TRBV7-2|TRBJ2-3|many|-
CASSLTPLATSTDTQYF
TGTGCCAGCAGCTTAACCCCACTAGCTACTAGCACAGATACGCAGTATTTT
>TRBV20-1|TRBJ2-5|many|-
CSAGTVVAVQETQYF
TGCAGTGCTGGCACTGTGGTCGCCGTTCAAGAGACCCAGTACTTC
>TRBV6-2/TRBV6-3|TRBJ2-1|many|-
CASSPAYNEQFF
TGTGCCAGCAGTCCGGCATACAATGAGCAGTTCTTC
>TRBV5-1|TRBJ2-7|many|-
CASSWEGRNYEQYF
TGCGCCAGCAGCTGGGAAGGGAGGAACTACGAGCAGTACTTC
>TRBV7-8|TRBJ2-1|-|TRBD2
CASKRGAGGEGNEQFF
TGTGCCAGCAAAAGAGGGGCGGGAGGGGAAGGGAATGAGCAGTTCTTC
>TRBV19|TRBJ2-5|few|-
CASRYKNQETQYF
TGTGCCAGTAGGTACAAAAACCAAGAGACCCAGTACTTC
>TRBV27|TRBJ1-5|many|TRBD1
CASSFGTDNQPQHF
TGTGCCAGCAGTTTCGGGACAGATAATCAGCCCCAGCATTTT
>TRBV6-1|TRBJ2-7|many|-
CASSSMEGRDEQYF
TGTGCCAGCTCCTCGATGGAGGGACGCGACGAGCAGTACTTC
>TRBV7-8|TRBJ1-2|many|-
CASSFDTNGYTF
TGTGCCAGCAGCTTCGACACAAATGGCTACACCTTC
>TRBV10-2|TRBJ2-4|-|-
CASTDIPMLSIQYF
TGCGCCAGCACGGACATCCCGATGTTGAGCATTCAGTACTTC
>TRBV27|TRBJ1-6|many|-
CASSLSDNSPLHF
TGTGCCAGCAGTTTATCGGATAATTCACCCCTCCACTTT
>TRBV12-3/TRBV12-4|TRBJ2-1|once|-
CASTLGVYEQFF
TGTGCCAGCACTTTAGGGGTGTATGAGCAGTTCTTC
>TRBV2|TRBJ2-7|-|TRBD1
CASSERVGQISSYEQYF
TGTGCCAGCAGTGAACGGGTGGGACAGATTAGCTCCTACGAGCAGTACTTC
>TRBV19|TRBJ2-1|few|-
CASAGRREIVDEQFF
TGTGCCAGTGCGGGACGGCGGGAAATCGTCGATGAGCAGTTCTTC
>TRBV12-3/TRBV12-4|TRBJ2-1|many|-
CASSTGGGGEQFF
TGTGCCAGCAGCACGGGAGGAGGGGGTGAGCAGTTCTTC
>TRBV2|TRBJ2-3|many|TRBD2
CASRTELAVLTDTQYF
TGTGCCAGCAGGACAGAACTAGCGGTCCTCACAGATACGCAGTATTTT
>TRBV11-2|TRBJ1-1|few|-
CASSLKGVENEAFF
TGTGCCAGCAGCTTAAAGGGGGTTGAGAATGAAGCTTTCTTT
>TRBV5-1|TRBJ2-1|many|TRBD1
CASSSYRGRNEQFF
TGCGCCAGCAGCTCGTACAGGGGGCGGAATGAGCAGTTCTTC
>TRBV19|TRBJ1-2|few|-
CASSFLGGALEAHYGYTF
TGTGCCAGTAGTTTCCTAGGCGGAGCCTTGGAAGCACACTATGGCTACACCTTC
>TRBV29-1|TRBJ2-1|many|-
CSAGPPSEQFF
TGCAGCGCTGGACCCCCGAGTGAGCAGTTCTTC
>TRBV9|TRBJ2-1|many|-
CASSALLTPRLHNEQFF
TGTGCCAGCAGCGCCCTATTGACCCCGAGGTTACACAATGAGCAGTTCTTC
>TRBV28|TRBJ1-5|many|-
CASTRWGSSNQPQHF
TGTGCCAGCACTCGGTGGGGCAGCAGCAATCAGCCCCAGCATTTT
>TRBV5-1|TRBJ1-1|many|TRBD1
CASSPTTGSEAFF
TGCGCCAGCAGCCCGACGACAGGGTCGGAAGCTTTCTTT
>TRBV5-4|TRBJ2-1|-|TRBD2
CASSLSGRGDNEQFF
TGTGCCAGCAGCTTAAGCGGGAGAGGGGACAATGAGCAGTTCTTC
>TRBV6-5|TRBJ2-7|many|TRBD1
CASSYSGTASYEQYF
TGTGCCAGCAGTTACTCCGGGACAGCATCCTACGAGCAGTACTTC
>TRBV10-1|TRBJ2-1|-|TRBD2
CARRENSTEMRGTIPNNEQFF
TGCGCCAGGCGGGAGAACTCGACAGAAATGAGGGGTACTATCCCCAACAATGAGCAGTTCTTC
>TRBV7-8|TRBJ2-1|many|-
CASSLKRALATEVEQFF
TGTGCCAGCAGCTTAAAGCGGGCGCTAGCGACAGAGGTTGAGCAGTTCTTC
>TRBV6-1|TRBJ2-7|many|TRBD2
CASSPNTGTSVYEQYF
TGTGCCAGCAGCCCTAACACCGGGACTAGTGTCTACGAGCAGTACTTC
>TRBV12-3/TRBV12-4|TRBJ2-3|many|-
CASRRGQGGTDTQYF
TGTGCCAGCAGACGAGGGCAGGGAGGAACAGATACGCAGTATTTT
>TRBV7-8|TRBJ1-5|many|TRBD1
CASSLAPQGAGQPQHF
TGTGCCAGCAGCTTAGCCCCACAGGGGGCAGGGCAGCCCCAGCATTTT
>TRBV5-6|TRBJ2-1|many|-
CASSESVVSSYNEQFF
TGTGCCAGCAGCGAGAGCGTCGTGAGCTCCTACAATGAGCAGTTCTTC
>TRBV29-1|TRBJ2-1|many|-
CSVARGEQFF
TGCAGCGTTGCAAGGGGTGAGCAGTTCTTC
>TRBV5-1|TRBJ2-7|few|-
CASSPTAADATYEQYF
TGCGCCAGCAGCCCAACCGCGGCGGACGCAACCTACGAGCAGTACTTC
>TRBV4-3|TRBJ2-4|many|-
CASSQDFGGPSKNIQYF
TGCGCCAGCAGCCAAGATTTTGGGGGCCCGTCCAAAAACATTCAGTACTTC
>TRBV29-1|TRBJ2-7|-|TRBD1
CSVAGTGVHEQYF
TGCAGCGTTGCCGGGACAGGGGTTCACGAGCAGTACTTC
>TRBV7-9|TRBJ2-7|many|TRBD1
CASSLEDRSYEQYF
TGTGCCAGCAGCTTAGAGGACAGGTCCTACGAGCAGTACTTC
>TRBV28|TRBJ2-7|few|TRBD2
CASLPAGVGHEQYF
TGTGCCAGCCTACCGGCGGGAGTTGGCCACGAGCAGTACTTC
>TRBV29-1|TRBJ1-1|many|-
CSVEAEGMNTEAFF
TGCAGCGTTGAGGCGGAAGGGATGAACACTGAAGCTTTCTTT
>TRBV20-1|TRBJ2-3|many|-
CSARISHSTDTQYF
TGCAGTGCCCGTATTTCTCATAGCACAGATACGCAGTATTTT